The next 8 T cell receptor beta chains were all read from a single sample in a study of OX40 agonist ivuxolimab in advanced cancers. Repertoires were generated with immunoSEQ multiplex PCR, while TCRdb's copy carries only in-frame clones and drops some. The profile covers about 58,000 clones, with around nine tenths appearing a single time and less than 0.8% taken by the ten largest. The sequencing here drew on CD4+ or CD8+ T cells sorted from blood, taken in a trial of the OX40 agonist ivuxolimab. Receptor source: an adult with an advanced solid tumor such as melanoma, head and neck, liver or kidney cancer.

V and J are TRBV7-8 and TRBJ1-5, with TRBD1 identical over 7 bases. Losses at the gene ends were 5 bases for V and 1 base for J; bases not matched to a gene: 5. Germline CDR1 SGHVS, CDR2 FQNEAQ. CDR3 length equals 15 residues. CDR3 DNA: TGTGCCAGCAGCGTACCGGGACAGAGCAATCAGCCCCAGCATTTT. Its translation: CASSVPGQSNQPQHF.

The chain uses TRBV18 and TRBJ2-3, with a possible D match to TRBD1 (6 bases). Trimming left V 3 bases short and J 2 bases short, with 9 bases between. The CDR3 runs to 14 residues. Germline V gene data show CDR1 as KGHSH and CDR2 as LQKENI. The CDR3 DNA is TGTGCCAGCTCACCGGGGGCTCCCACAGATACGCAGTATTTT. Its translation: CASSPGAPTDTQYF.

This chain uses TRBV19 with TRBJ2-7; TRBD2 is a possible D gene (6 bases). The CDR3 sequence is 14 residues long. Germline V gene lookup returns CDR1 LNHDA and CDR2 SQIVND (reference sequence). V was trimmed by 3 bases and J by 2 bases, leaving 11 bases between them. CDR3 amino acids: CASSIGDSTYEQYF. The CDR3, as DNA: TGTGCCAGTAGTATCGGGGACTCCACCTACGAGCAGTACTTC.

The rearrangement uses TRBV19 and TRBJ2-1; 9 bases are a match to TRBD2. V gave up 7 bases and J gave up 9 bases; unmatched junction bases: 16. The CDR3 contains 16 residues. Germline CDR1 and CDR2: LNHDA and SQIVND (reference sequence). This chain's CDR3 is CASTLAASGRPGEQFF. Written as DNA, the CDR3 is TGTGCCAGTACCCTAGCGGCCAGCGGGAGGCCGGGTGAGCAGTTCTTC.

This chain's CDR3 is CASSLGLAVYNEQFF. In nucleotides, the CDR3 is TGTGCCAGCAGCTTAGGCCTAGCGGTTTACAATGAGCAGTTCTTC. The chain employs TRBV7-8 and TRBJ2-1, with 7 positions matching TRBD2. The CDR3 loop spans 15 amino acids. Looked up from germline, CDR1 is SGHVS and CDR2 is FQNEAQ. The V gene end was trimmed by 1 base and the J gene end by 4 bases; junction bases not matched to a gene: 4.

The rearrangement links TRBV11-2 to TRBJ2-7, with D perhaps TRBD2 (5 bases). The CDR3 contains 15 residues. V lost 5 bases to trimming and J lost 3 bases, with 17 bases between them. Germline-derived CDR1 and CDR2 are SGHAT and FQNNGV. The CDR3 DNA sequence: TGTGCCAGCAGCGCCCGGGGTGAGCGGTTCTACGAGCAGTACTTC. This gives the protein CASSARGERFYEQYF.

V is TRBV7-3 and J is TRBJ2-1, with a weak D call TRBD1 (5 bases). Trimming took 5 bases from V and 6 from J, leaving 8 bases between them. This CDR3 has 12 amino acids. Germline V gene sequence: CDR1 SGHTA, CDR2 FQGTGA. CDR3 protein: CASSQGPNEQFF. In nucleotides, the CDR3 is TGTGCCAGCAGCCAGGGCCCCAATGAGCAGTTCTTC.

This clone appeared a few times. The genes are TRBV10-1 and TRBJ2-1, with D tentatively TRBD1 (5 bases). CDR3 length: 13 residues. V gave up 6 bases and J gave up 6 bases, with 12 bases separating them. Germline CDR1 and CDR2: WNHNN and SYGVQD (reference sequence). CDR3 protein: CASSPLGRNEQFF. CDR3 nucleotides: TGCGCCAGCAGCCCTCTGGGGCGCAATGAGCAGTTCTTC.